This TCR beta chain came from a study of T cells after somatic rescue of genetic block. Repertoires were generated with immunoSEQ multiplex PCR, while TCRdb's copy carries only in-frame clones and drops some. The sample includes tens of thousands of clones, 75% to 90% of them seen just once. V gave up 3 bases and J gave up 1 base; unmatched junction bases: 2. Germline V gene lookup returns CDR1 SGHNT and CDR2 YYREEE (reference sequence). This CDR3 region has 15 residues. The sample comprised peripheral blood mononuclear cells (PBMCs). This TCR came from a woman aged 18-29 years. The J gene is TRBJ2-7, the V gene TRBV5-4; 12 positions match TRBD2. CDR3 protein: CASSWTSGDSYEQYF. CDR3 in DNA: TGTGCCAGCAGCTGGACTAGCGGGGATTCCTACGAGCAGTACTTC.